Below are 5 T cell receptor beta chains sequenced from a single sample in a study of response to subunit inactivated influenza vaccine. MiXCR was run by TCRdb on the RT-PCR reads, yielding one entry per CDR3 protein. The sample contains fewer than 700,000 distinct CDR3 sequences, over 10% of which appear only once. The source was PBMCs from blood, collected roughly 46 days after vaccination. Source of these receptors: a man aged 50 to 59 who received an inactivated influenza vaccine.

This sequence joins TRBV20-1 and TRBJ1-2, with D perhaps TRBD1 (6 bases). V lost 0 bases and J lost 3, with 11 bases in between. CDR1 DFQATT and CDR2 SNEGSKA come from the germline V gene (reference sequence). The CDR3 runs to 14 residues. The CDR3 is CSARDPYRDYGYTF. CDR3 bases: TGCAGTGCTAGAGATCCGTACAGGGACTATGGCTACACCTTC.

The chain couples TRBV20-1 to TRBJ2-7, with a weak D call TRBD2 (5 bases). This CDR3 has 13 amino acids. CDR1 is DFQATT and CDR2 is SNEGSKA in the germline V gene (reference sequence). The CDR3 here is CTTSGLSSYEQYF. CDR3 sequence (DNA): TGCACCACGAGTGGACTTAGCTCCTACGAGCAGTACTTC.

The sample holds many counts of this clonotype. The chain's CDR3 is CASSLVLEDTQYF. The CDR3 DNA reads as TGCGCCAGCAGCTTGGTCTTGGAGGATACGCAGTATTTT. The chain combines TRBV5-1 with TRBJ2-3; D unclear. V was cut by 0 bases and J by 6 bases, with 8 bases left in between. This CDR3 is 13 amino acids long. Per the germline V gene, CDR1 is SGHRS and CDR2 is YFSETQ.

In the case of this clonotype: At one of its ends the junction is not consistent with the germline gene, which may arise from a read error. The CDR3 bases are TGTGCCAGCAGAAAAGACCAGAACGCCGGGGAGCTGTTTTTT. This gives the protein CASRKDQNAGELFF. The J gene is TRBJ2-2, the V gene TRBV12-3 or TRBV12-4; D not certain. This CDR3 has 14 amino acids.

This clonotype was counted a few times. The rearrangement uses TRBV7-8 and TRBJ2-7; D not resolved. V was cut by 1 base and J by 6 bases, with 10 bases left in between. The CDR3 length is 13 residues. Germline V CDR1 and CDR2: SGHVS, FQNEAQ. The CDR3 is CASSLGERTEQYF. CDR3 sequence (DNA): TGTGCCAGCAGCTTAGGCGAGCGAACCGAGCAGTACTTC.